One T cell receptor (beta chain) is described in this entry. These data originate in a study of technical replicates of blood from several donors. The germline V gene encodes CDR1 MNHEY and CDR2 SVGAGI. CDR3 length equals 15 residues. J lost 6 bases, V lost 4 bases, and 6 bases had no gene match. Clones were sequenced by immunoSEQ multiplex PCR, and TCRdb holds only the in-frame ones, with some missing. Of about 72,000 clones in the sample, about nine tenths were seen once. The sequencing input was T cells isolated from PBMCs. This chain connects TRBV6-5 to TRBJ2-2, with 9 bases identical to TRBD2. This clonotype originated in a human donor in good health. The CDR3 DNA sequence: TGTGCCAGCAGTTCCCGAGCGGGGGGCGCCGGGGAGCTGTTTTTT. Translation: CASSSRAGGAGELFF.